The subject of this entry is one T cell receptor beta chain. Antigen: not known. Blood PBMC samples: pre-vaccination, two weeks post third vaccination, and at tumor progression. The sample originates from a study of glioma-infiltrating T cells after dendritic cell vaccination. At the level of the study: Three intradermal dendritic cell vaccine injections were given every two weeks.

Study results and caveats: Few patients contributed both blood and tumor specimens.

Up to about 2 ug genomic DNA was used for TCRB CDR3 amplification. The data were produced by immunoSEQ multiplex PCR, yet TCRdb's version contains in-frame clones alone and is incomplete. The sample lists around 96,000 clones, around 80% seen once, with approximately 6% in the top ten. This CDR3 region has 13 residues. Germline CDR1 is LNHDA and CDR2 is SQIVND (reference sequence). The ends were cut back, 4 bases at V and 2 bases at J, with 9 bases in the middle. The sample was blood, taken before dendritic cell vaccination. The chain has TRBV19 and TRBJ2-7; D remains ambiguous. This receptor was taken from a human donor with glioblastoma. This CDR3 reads CASSRTVTYEQYF. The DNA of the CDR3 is TGTGCCAGTAGTAGAACAGTTACCTACGAGCAGTACTTC.